This TCR beta chain was captured in a study of blood T cell repertoires in COVID-19. Germline V gene data show CDR1 as MNHEY and CDR2 as SMNVEV (reference sequence). The CDR3 consists of 14 residues. The junction had 6 bases not matched to a gene; V was cut back by 3 bases and J by 4 bases. This clone was seen just once. The protocol was immunoSEQ multiplex PCR, while the TCRdb copy is restricted to in-frame clones and leaves out a portion. The top ten hold 3% to 4% of the sample, which has under 25,000 clones, approximately 89% seen once. The rearrangement joins TRBV27 to TRBJ2-7; TRBD1 agrees at 7 bases. The sequence derives from a human donor in a cohort sampled during active COVID-19. Input material: peripheral blood. The CDR3 loop reads CASSFLGGGYEQYF. CDR3 in DNA: TGTGCCAGCAGTTTTCTAGGGGGCGGGTACGAGCAGTACTTC.